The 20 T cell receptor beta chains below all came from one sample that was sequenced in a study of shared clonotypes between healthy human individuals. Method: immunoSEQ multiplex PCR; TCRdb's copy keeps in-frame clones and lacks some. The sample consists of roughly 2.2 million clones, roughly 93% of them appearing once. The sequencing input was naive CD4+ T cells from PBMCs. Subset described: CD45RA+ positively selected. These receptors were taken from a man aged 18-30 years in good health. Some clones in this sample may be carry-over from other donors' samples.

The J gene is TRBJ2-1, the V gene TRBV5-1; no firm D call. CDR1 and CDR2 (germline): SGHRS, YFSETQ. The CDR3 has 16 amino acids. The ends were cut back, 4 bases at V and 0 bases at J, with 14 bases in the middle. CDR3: CASSRLPGFSYNEQFF. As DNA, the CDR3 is TGCGCCAGCAGCCGTTTGCCGGGCTTCTCCTACAATGAGCAGTTCTTC.

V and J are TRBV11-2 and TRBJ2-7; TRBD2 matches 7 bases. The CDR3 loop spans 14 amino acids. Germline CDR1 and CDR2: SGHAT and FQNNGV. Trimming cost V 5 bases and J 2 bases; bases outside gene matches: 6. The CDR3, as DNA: TGTGCCAGCAGCCCGGGACTACGACCCTACGAGCAGTACTTC. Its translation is CASSPGLRPYEQYF.

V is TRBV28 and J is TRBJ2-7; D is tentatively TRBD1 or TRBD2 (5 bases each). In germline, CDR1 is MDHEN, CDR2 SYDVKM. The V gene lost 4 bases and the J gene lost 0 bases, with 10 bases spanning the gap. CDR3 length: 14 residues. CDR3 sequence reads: CASSWRGASYEQYF. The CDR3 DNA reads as TGTGCCAGCAGTTGGAGAGGGGCCTCCTACGAGCAGTACTTC.

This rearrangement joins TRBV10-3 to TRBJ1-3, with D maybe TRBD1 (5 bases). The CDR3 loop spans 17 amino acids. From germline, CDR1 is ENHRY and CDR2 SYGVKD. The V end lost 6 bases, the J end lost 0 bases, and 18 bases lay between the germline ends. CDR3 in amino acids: CAISPGDLGPSGNTIYF. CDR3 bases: TGTGCCATCAGCCCCGGGGATTTGGGGCCCTCTGGAAACACCATATATTTT.

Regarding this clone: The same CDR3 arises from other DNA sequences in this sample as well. CDR3 in DNA: TGCAGTGCTAGCCTTGGAAACACCATATATTTT. Amino acids: CSASLGNTIYF. V gene TRBV20-1 combines with J gene TRBJ1-3; no firm D call. V shed 3 bases and J shed 3 bases, with 3 bases lying between them. The V gene's germline CDR1 is DFQATT and CDR2 SNEGSKA (reference sequence). This CDR3 comprises 11 residues.

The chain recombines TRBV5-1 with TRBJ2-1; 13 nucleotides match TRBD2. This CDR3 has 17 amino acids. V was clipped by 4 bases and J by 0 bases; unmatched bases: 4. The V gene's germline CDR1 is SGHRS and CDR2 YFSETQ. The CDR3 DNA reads TGCGCCAGCAGCACTGGGACTAGCGGGATCTCCTACAATGAGCAGTTCTTC. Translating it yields CASSTGTSGISYNEQFF. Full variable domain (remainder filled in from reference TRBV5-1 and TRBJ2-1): KAGVTQTPRYLIKTRGQQVTLSCSPISGHRSVSWYQQTPGQGLQFLFEYFSETQRNKGNFPGRFSGRQFSNSRSEMNVSTLELGDSALYLCASSTGTSGISYNEQFFGPGTRLTVL.

CDR3 in DNA: TGTGCCAGTAGTATAGATCGAATGGCGGGCAATCAGCCCCAGCATTTT. Its translation: CASSIDRMAGNQPQHF. The chain is built from TRBV19 and TRBJ1-5; D is unclear. Germline CDR1 reads LNHDA; CDR2 reads SQIVND (reference sequence). The CDR3 runs 16 residues. Trimming shortened V by 0 bases and J by 2 bases, and 11 bases separated the two germline ends. The complete variable domain, with remaining parts taken from reference TRBV19 and TRBJ1-5, reads DGGITQSPKYLFRKEGQNVTLSCEQNLNHDAMYWYRQDPGQGLRLIYYSQIVNDFQKGDIAEGYSVSREKKESFPLTVTSAQKNPTAFYLCASSIDRMAGNQPQHFGDGTRLSIL.

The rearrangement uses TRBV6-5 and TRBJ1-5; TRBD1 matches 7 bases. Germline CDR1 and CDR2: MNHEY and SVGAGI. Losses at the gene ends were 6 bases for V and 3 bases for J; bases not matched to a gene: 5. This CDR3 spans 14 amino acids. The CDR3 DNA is TGTGCCAGCAGGCGCGGGACAGACAATCAGCCCCAGCATTTT. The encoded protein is CASRRGTDNQPQHF.

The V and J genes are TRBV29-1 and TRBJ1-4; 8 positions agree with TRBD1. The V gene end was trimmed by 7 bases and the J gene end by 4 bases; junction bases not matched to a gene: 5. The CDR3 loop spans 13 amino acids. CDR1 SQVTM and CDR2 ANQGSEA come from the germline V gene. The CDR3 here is CSANRGVNEKLFF. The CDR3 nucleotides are TGCAGCGCCAACAGGGGGGTTAATGAAAAACTGTTTTTT.

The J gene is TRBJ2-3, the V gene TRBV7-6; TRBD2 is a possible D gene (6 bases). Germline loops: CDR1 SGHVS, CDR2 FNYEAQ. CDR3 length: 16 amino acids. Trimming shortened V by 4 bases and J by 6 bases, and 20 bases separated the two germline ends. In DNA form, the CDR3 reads TGTGCCAGCAGCTACCGGGGCGGGATGGACTCGGATACGCAGTATTTT. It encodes CASSYRGGMDSDTQYF.

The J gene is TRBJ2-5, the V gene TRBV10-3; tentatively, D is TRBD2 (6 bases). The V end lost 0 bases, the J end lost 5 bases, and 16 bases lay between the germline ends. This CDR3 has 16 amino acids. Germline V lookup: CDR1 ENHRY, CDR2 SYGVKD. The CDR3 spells CAISESGRGSGETQYF. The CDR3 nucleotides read TGTGCCATCAGTGAGTCGGGTCGGGGGAGTGGTGAGACCCAGTACTTC.

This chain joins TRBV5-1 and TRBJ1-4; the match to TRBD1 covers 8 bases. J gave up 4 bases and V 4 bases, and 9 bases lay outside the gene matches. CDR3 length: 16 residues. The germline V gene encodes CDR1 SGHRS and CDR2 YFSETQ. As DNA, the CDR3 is TGCGCCAGCAGCCGCCCGACAGGGGATGATAATGAAAAACTGTTTTTT. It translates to CASSRPTGDDNEKLFF. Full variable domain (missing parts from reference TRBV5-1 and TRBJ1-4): KAGVTQTPRYLIKTRGQQVTLSCSPISGHRSVSWYQQTPGQGLQFLFEYFSETQRNKGNFPGRFSGRQFSNSRSEMNVSTLELGDSALYLCASSRPTGDDNEKLFFGSGTQLSVL.

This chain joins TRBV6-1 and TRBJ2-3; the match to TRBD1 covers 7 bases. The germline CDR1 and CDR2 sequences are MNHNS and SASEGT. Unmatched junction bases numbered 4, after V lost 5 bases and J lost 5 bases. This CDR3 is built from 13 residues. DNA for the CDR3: TGTGCCAGCAGTCGGGACAGCCTAGATACGCAGTATTTT. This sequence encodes CASSRDSLDTQYF.

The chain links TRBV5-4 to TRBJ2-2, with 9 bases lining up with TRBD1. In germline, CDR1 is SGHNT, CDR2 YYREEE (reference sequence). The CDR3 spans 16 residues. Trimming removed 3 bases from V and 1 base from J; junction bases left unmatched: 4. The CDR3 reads CASSWGQGMNTGELFF. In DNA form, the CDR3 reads TGTGCCAGCAGCTGGGGACAGGGCATGAACACCGGGGAGCTGTTTTTT.

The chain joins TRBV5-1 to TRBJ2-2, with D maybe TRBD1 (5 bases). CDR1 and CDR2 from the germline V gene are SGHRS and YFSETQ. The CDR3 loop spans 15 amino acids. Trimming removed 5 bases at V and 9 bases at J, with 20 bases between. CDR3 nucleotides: TGCGCCAGCAGTTTAGGGGCAGGCGGAAGGCGGGAGCTGTTTTTT. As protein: CASSLGAGGRRELFF.

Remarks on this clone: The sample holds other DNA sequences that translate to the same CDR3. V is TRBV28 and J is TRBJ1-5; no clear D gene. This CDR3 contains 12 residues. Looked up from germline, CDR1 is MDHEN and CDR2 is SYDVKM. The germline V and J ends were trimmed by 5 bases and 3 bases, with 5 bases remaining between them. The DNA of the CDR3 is TGTGCCAGCAGTCCCCTCAATCAGCCCCAGCATTTT. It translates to CASSPLNQPQHF. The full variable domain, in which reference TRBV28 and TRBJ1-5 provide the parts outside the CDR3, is DVKVTQSSRYLVKRTGEKVFLECVQDMDHENMFWYRQDPGLGLRLIYFSYDVKMKEKGDIPEGYSVSREKKERFSLILESASTNQTSMYLCASSPLNQPQHFGDGTRLSIL.

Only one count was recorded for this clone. CDR3 nucleotides: TGTGCCAGCCGGGGACAGGTACGGTATGAGCAGTACTTC. The encoded protein is CASRGQVRYEQYF. The chain couples TRBV28 to TRBJ2-7, with 8 positions matching TRBD1. V lost 8 bases, J lost 7 bases, and 10 bases stayed unmatched. Germline V gene sequence: CDR1 MDHEN, CDR2 SYDVKM. CDR3 length: 13 residues. Based on the CDR3 plus reference TRBV28 and TRBJ2-7, the full variable domain is DVKVTQSSRYLVKRTGEKVFLECVQDMDHENMFWYRQDPGLGLRLIYFSYDVKMKEKGDIPEGYSVSREKKERFSLILESASTNQTSMYLCASRGQVRYEQYFGPGTRLTVT.

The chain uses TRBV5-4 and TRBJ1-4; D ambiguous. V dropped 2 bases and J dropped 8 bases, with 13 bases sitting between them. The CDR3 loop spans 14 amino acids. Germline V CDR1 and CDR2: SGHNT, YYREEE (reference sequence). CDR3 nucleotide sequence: TGTGCCAGCAGCTTCGGACGTCCGTTCGAAAAACTGTTTTTT. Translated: CASSFGRPFEKLFF.

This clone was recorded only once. The CDR3 DNA sequence: TGTGCCAGCAGCTTAAACGCGGACACCGGGGAGCTGTTTTTT. Its protein product is CASSLNADTGELFF. V usage is TRBV7-2 and J usage is TRBJ2-2; D remains unclear. The CDR3 runs 14 residues. The V end lost 2 bases, the J end lost 3 bases, and 7 bases lay between the germline ends. Germline V gene lookup returns CDR1 SGHTA and CDR2 FQGNSA.

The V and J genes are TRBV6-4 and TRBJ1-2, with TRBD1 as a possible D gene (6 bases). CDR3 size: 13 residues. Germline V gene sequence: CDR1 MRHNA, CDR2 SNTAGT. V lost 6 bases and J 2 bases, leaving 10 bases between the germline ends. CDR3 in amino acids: CASRKGHNYGYTF. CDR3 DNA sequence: TGTGCCAGCAGGAAGGGACACAACTATGGCTACACCTTC.